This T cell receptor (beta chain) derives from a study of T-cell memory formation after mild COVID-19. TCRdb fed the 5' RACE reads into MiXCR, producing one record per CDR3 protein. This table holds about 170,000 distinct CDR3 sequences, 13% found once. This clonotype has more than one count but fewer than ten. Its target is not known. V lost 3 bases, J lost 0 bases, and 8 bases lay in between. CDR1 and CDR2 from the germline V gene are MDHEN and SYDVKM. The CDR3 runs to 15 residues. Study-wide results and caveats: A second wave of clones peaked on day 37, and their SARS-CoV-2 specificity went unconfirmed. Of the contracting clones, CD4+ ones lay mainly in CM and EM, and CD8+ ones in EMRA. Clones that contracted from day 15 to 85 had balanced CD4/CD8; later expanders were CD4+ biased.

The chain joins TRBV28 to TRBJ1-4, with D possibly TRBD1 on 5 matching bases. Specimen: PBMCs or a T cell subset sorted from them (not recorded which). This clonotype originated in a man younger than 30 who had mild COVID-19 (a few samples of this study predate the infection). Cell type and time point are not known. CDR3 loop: CASSFGGPTNEKLFF. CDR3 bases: TGTGCCAGCAGTTTCGGGGGTCCAACTAATGAAAAACTGTTTTTT.